Each of the 22 T cell receptor beta chains below was sequenced from the same sample in a study of cytomegalovirus exposure and HLA in healthy donors. The PCR employed 60 Vbeta primers together with 13 Jbeta primers. Repertoires were generated with immunoSEQ multiplex PCR, while TCRdb's copy carries only in-frame clones and drops some. This table has 130,000 or so clones, just under 80% appearing once. Sequenced: PBMCs. The receptors were gathered from a woman aged 18-29 years in good health and CMV-seronegative.

V is TRBV6-1 and J is TRBJ1-2; the D is unclear. The CDR3 is 13 residues long. The germline gives CDR1 MNHNS, CDR2 SASEGT. The germline V and J ends were trimmed by 4 bases and 5 bases, with 11 bases remaining between them. CDR3 region: CASSGGLPYGYTF. The CDR3 nucleotides read TGTGCCAGCAGTGGAGGTCTTCCTTATGGCTACACCTTC.

The rearrangement uses TRBV29-1 and TRBJ2-5; TRBD1 matches 7 bases. In germline, CDR1 is SQVTM, CDR2 ANQGSEA. The CDR3 consists of 13 residues. V shed 1 base and J 7 bases; nucleotides not matched to a gene: 6. The CDR3 DNA reads as TGCAGCGTTGAAGGGGAAACAGGGGTGACCCAGTACTTC. Its translation is CSVEGETGVTQYF.

The chain carries TRBV5-1 and TRBJ1-3, with a tentative D call TRBD1 (6 bases). V was clipped by 4 bases and J by 0 bases, with 8 bases between them. CDR3 length: 14 amino acids. Germline-derived CDR1 and CDR2 are SGHRS and YFSETQ. The DNA of the CDR3 is TGCGCCAGCAGCACGGACAGCTCTGGAAACACCATATATTTT. This codes for CASSTDSSGNTIYF.

This clone turned up a few times. The chain combines TRBV15 with TRBJ1-1, with TRBD1 as a possible D gene (6 bases). Trimming pared 0 bases from V and 5 bases from J, leaving 10 bases between. Germline assignment: CDR1 LNHNV and CDR2 YYDKDF (reference sequence). This CDR3 is built from 14 residues. As DNA, the CDR3 is TGTGCCACCAGCAGAGACTATACAGGGACTGAAGCTTTCTTT. Amino acid sequence: CATSRDYTGTEAFF.

The rearrangement links TRBV19 to TRBJ2-2; tentative D call: TRBD1 (8 bases). Trimming pared 6 bases from V and 5 bases from J, leaving 16 bases between. There are 15 residues in the CDR3. Germline assignment: CDR1 LNHDA and CDR2 SQIVND (reference sequence). In DNA form, the CDR3 reads TGTGCCAGTAGATCCGGACAGGGAGGGACCGGGGAGCTGTTTTTT. Protein product: CASRSGQGGTGELFF.

In this sample, this clone turned up once. The rearrangement links TRBV30 to TRBJ2-1, with TRBD2 matching 7 bases. The CDR3 loop spans 14 amino acids. Germline CDR1 GTSNPN, CDR2 SVGIG (reference sequence). V was pared by 3 bases and J by 8 bases, with 10 bases of the junction left unmatched. The CDR3 here is CAWRFRGVKYEQFF. For the CDR3, the DNA is TGTGCCTGGAGGTTCCGGGGGGTGAAGTATGAGCAGTTCTTC.

The chain couples TRBV5-1 to TRBJ2-3, with 7 bases that match TRBD1. The junction had 17 bases not matched to a gene; V was cut back by 7 bases and J by 3 bases. Germline CDR1 reads SGHRS; CDR2 reads YFSETQ. The CDR3 is 17 amino acids. CDR3 residues: CASSPHGQARRTDTQYF. CDR3 nucleotides: TGCGCCAGCTCACCCCACGGACAGGCCAGAAGGACAGATACGCAGTATTTT. The entire variable domain, with the rest obtained from reference TRBV5-1 and TRBJ2-3, is as follows: KAGVTQTPRYLIKTRGQQVTLSCSPISGHRSVSWYQQTPGQGLQFLFEYFSETQRNKGNFPGRFSGRQFSNSRSEMNVSTLELGDSALYLCASSPHGQARRTDTQYFGPGTRLTVL.

The chain has TRBV19 and TRBJ2-1; 11 nucleotides match TRBD2. This CDR3 region has 17 residues. The junction had 15 bases not matched to a gene; V was cut back by 4 bases and J by 10 bases. Germline-derived CDR1 and CDR2 are LNHDA and SQIVND (reference sequence). The CDR3: CASSTGTSGPYELEQFF. CDR3 DNA: TGTGCCAGTAGTACCGGGACTAGCGGACCCTATGAGCTGGAGCAGTTCTTC.

This clone was seen only once. The chain joins TRBV6-5 to TRBJ1-1, with 9 positions matching TRBD1. This CDR3 is built from 13 residues. The ends lost 6 bases at V and 6 bases at J; junction bases unmatched: 5. In germline, CDR1 is MNHEY, CDR2 SVGAGI. DNA for the CDR3: TGTGCCAGCAGGAGGACAGGGGAACCTGAAGCTTTCTTT. Translating it yields CASRRTGEPEAFF.

This clone showed up just once. The chain employs TRBV10-3 and TRBJ2-4; 9 bases match TRBD2. CDR3 length: 15 residues. From germline, CDR1 is ENHRY and CDR2 SYGVKD. The V segment lost 10 bases and the J segment 10 bases; nucleotides outside the gene matches: 17. CDR3 nucleotides: TGTGCCACCGGGGAGGGGCGGGAGGGTTATCAAATTCAGTACTTC. This gives the protein CATGEGREGYQIQYF.

The chain uses TRBV27 and TRBJ1-6, with a tentative D call TRBD1 (6 bases). There are 15 residues in the CDR3. Germline CDR1 reads MNHEY; CDR2 reads SMNVEV (reference sequence). Between the trimmed V and J ends, which lost 5 bases and 9 bases, there was a span of 17 bases. Written as DNA, the CDR3 is TGTGCCAGCAGTATGGCAGGACAGATCCCTTCACCCCTCCACTTT. Residues: CASSMAGQIPSPLHF.

The chain carries TRBV4-2 and TRBJ2-7; 7 nucleotides align to TRBD2. Germline lookup yields CDR1 LGHNA and CDR2 YNFKEQ. This CDR3 is built from 14 residues. Trimming took 8 bases from V and 2 from J; bases not matched to a gene: 9. The CDR3 loop is CASAGASGTYEQYF. The DNA of the CDR3 is TGTGCCAGCGCCGGGGCTAGCGGCACCTACGAGCAGTACTTC.

The chain uses TRBV5-1 and TRBJ2-7, with TRBD1 matching 12 bases. V lost 4 bases and J lost 7; bases outside the gene matches: 9. The germline V gene has CDR1 SGHRS and CDR2 YFSETQ. The CDR3 runs to 15 residues. The CDR3 is CASSQGQGAAGEQYF. CDR3 DNA: TGCGCCAGCAGCCAGGGACAGGGGGCAGCGGGAGAGCAGTACTTC.

The DNA of the CDR3 is TGTGCCAGCTCACCAGCCCAGGGGGCGACCGGGGAGCTGTTTTTT. Protein: CASSPAQGATGELFF. This chain connects TRBV18 to TRBJ2-2; 8 bases map to TRBD1. Per the germline V gene, CDR1 is KGHSH and CDR2 is LQKENI. V trimming: 2 bases; J trimming: 5 bases; junction bases outside the gene matches: 4. The CDR3 covers 15 residues.

The chain carries TRBV4-1 and TRBJ2-5, with TRBD1 matching over 7 bases. CDR3 length: 17 amino acids. Per germline, CDR1 MGHRA and CDR2 YSYEKL. V was clipped by 0 bases and J by 5 bases; unmatched bases: 12. CDR3 loop: CASSQDLETGKVETQYF. The CDR3 region has the DNA TGCGCCAGCAGCCAAGATCTGGAGACAGGGAAGGTGGAGACCCAGTACTTC.

The genes are TRBV14 and TRBJ2-3, with D possibly matching TRBD2 (6 bases). V lost 7 bases to trimming and J lost 7 bases, with 15 bases between them. Per germline, CDR1 SGHDN and CDR2 FVKESK. The CDR3 covers 13 residues. CDR3: CASMSGGSHTQYF. The CDR3 DNA follows: TGTGCCAGCATGTCCGGAGGGAGCCATACGCAGTATTTT.

J is TRBJ2-7 and V is TRBV12-5; D possibly corresponds to TRBD1 (7 bases). Germline values: CDR1 LGHNT, CDR2 FRNRAP. The CDR3 runs to 17 residues. V was pared by 4 bases and J by 0 bases, with 19 bases between. In DNA form, the CDR3 reads TGTGCTAGTGGTTCCAGAGGTGCGGGACAGAGCTCCTACGAGCAGTACTTC. This codes for CASGSRGAGQSSYEQYF.

On this clone: Different DNA sequences within this sample yield the same CDR3. V is TRBV27 and J is TRBJ1-1; D gene unclear. Germline V CDR1 and CDR2: MNHEY, SMNVEV (reference sequence). V was pared by 2 bases and J by 2 bases, with 6 bases between. The CDR3 has 13 amino acids. CDR3 nucleotide sequence: TGTGCCAGCAGTTTAGCGGGAAACACTGAAGCTTTCTTT. Its protein product is CASSLAGNTEAFF.

The rearrangement links TRBV25-1 to TRBJ2-5, with a tentative D call TRBD2 (5 bases). The length of the CDR3 is 11 residues. Per the germline V gene, CDR1 is MGHDK and CDR2 is SYGVNS. Trimming took off 2 bases at V and 10 bases at J, with 8 bases between the two ends. CDR3 region: CASSELANQYF. CDR3 bases: TGTGCCAGCAGTGAACTAGCCAACCAGTACTTC.

This clone was counted only a few times. The CDR3 sequence: CAWSTGEGEQYF. CDR3 in DNA: TGTGCCTGGTCGACAGGGGAAGGCGAGCAGTACTTC. V gene TRBV30 combines with J gene TRBJ2-7; the match to TRBD1 covers 8 bases. CDR1 is GTSNPN, CDR2 SVGIG, per germline (reference sequence). The ends lost 5 bases at V and 6 bases at J; junction bases unmatched: 6. CDR3 length equals 12 residues.

This chain uses TRBV12-5 with TRBJ2-7; D ambiguous. This CDR3 spans 13 amino acids. Germline lookup yields CDR1 LGHNT and CDR2 FRNRAP. V was cut by 1 base and J by 1 base, with 5 bases left in between. The DNA for the CDR3 is TGTGCTAGTGGTTTGGGACTGTCCTACGAGCAGTACTTC. Its protein product is CASGLGLSYEQYF.

The chain has TRBV7-2 and TRBJ2-7; 8 bases line up with TRBD2. Germline V gene lookup returns CDR1 SGHTA and CDR2 FQGNSA. V was clipped by 3 bases and J by 7 bases; unmatched bases: 11. CDR3 length: 15 amino acids. CDR3 DNA sequence: TGTGCCAGCAGCTTGGGCAGGACTTTAGCGGGGGAGCAGTACTTC. Translation: CASSLGRTLAGEQYF.